These 24 T cell receptor beta chains share one sample of origin, sequenced in a study of blood T cell repertoires in COVID-19. TCRdb keeps only in-frame clones here, not all; method: immunoSEQ multiplex PCR. The sample shows tens of thousands of clones, roughly 85% of them seen only once. The source material was peripheral blood. The receptors originated from a man in his fifties or sixties with active or convalescent COVID-19.

The rearrangement uses TRBV10-3 and TRBJ2-7; D may be TRBD2 (5 bases). Germline CDR1 ENHRY, CDR2 SYGVKD. V shed 10 bases and J shed 7 bases, with 20 bases lying between them. The CDR3 runs to 13 residues. As DNA, the CDR3 is TGTGCCACCACGGTTGACGGATCGGGGGAGCAGTACTTC. Protein product: CATTVDGSGEQYF.

This clone appeared once. The rearrangement uses TRBV27 and TRBJ1-4; D gene unclear. The V gene's germline CDR1 is MNHEY and CDR2 SMNVEV (reference sequence). This CDR3 spans 14 amino acids. V was trimmed by 3 bases and J by 0 bases, leaving 5 bases between them. The CDR3 DNA reads as TGTGCCAGCAGTTTCAGTTCAACTAATGAAAAACTGTTTTTT. Its translation: CASSFSSTNEKLFF.

This chain connects TRBV4-3 to TRBJ2-7, with 7 bases aligning to TRBD1. Germline V lookup: CDR1 LGHNA, CDR2 YSLEER. CDR3 length: 15 amino acids. The trim removed 3 bases at V and 3 bases at J, leaving 8 bases unmatched. The CDR3 region has the DNA TGCGCCAGCAGCCAGACCGGGACAGCTAACTACGAGCAGTACTTC. It yields the protein CASSQTGTANYEQYF.

The CDR3 reads CASSDPSDEQYF. DNA for the CDR3: TGTGCCAGCAGTGACCCCTCGGACGAGCAGTACTTC. The V and J genes are TRBV6-1 and TRBJ2-7; no clear D. The V gene's germline CDR1 is MNHNS and CDR2 SASEGT. The CDR3 contains 12 residues. Trimming stripped 3 bases from V and 5 bases from J, with 8 bases between.

The chain combines TRBV4-2 with TRBJ2-4, with 10 positions matching TRBD2. Germline-derived CDR1 and CDR2 are LGHNA and YNFKEQ. V shed 2 bases and J 0 bases; nucleotides not matched to a gene: 7. The CDR3 runs 18 residues. This CDR3 is CASSQPERGGLAKNIQYF. CDR3 in DNA: TGTGCCAGCAGCCAACCTGAGCGGGGGGGTTTAGCCAAAAACATTCAGTACTTC.

This rearrangement joins TRBV6-2 or TRBV6-3 to TRBJ2-7; the match to TRBD2 covers 12 bases. Germline trimming cut 2 bases from V and 6 bases from J; bases unmatched to any gene: 5. CDR3 size: 15 residues. CDR1 is MNHEY and CDR2 is SVGEGT in the germline V gene. This chain's CDR3 is CASSYGLAGTVEQYF. Here the CDR3 DNA reads TGTGCCAGCAGTTACGGACTAGCGGGAACAGTCGAGCAGTACTTC.

V gene TRBV7-8 combines with J gene TRBJ2-3; no clear D. Germline V CDR1 and CDR2: SGHVS, FQNEAQ. V dropped 2 bases and J dropped 0 bases, with 12 bases sitting between them. CDR3 length equals 16 residues. CDR3 coding DNA: TGTGCCAGCAGCTTACACCCGGTAGCAAGCACAGATACGCAGTATTTT. Its protein is CASSLHPVASTDTQYF.

The chain combines TRBV7-2 with TRBJ2-2; 7 bases map to TRBD1. V was pared by 5 bases and J by 5 bases, with 8 bases of the junction left unmatched. CDR3 length: 15 residues. Germline values: CDR1 SGHTA, CDR2 FQGNSA. The CDR3 coding sequence is TGTGCCAGCAGCACGCCAGGGGGACGGACCGGGGAGCTGTTTTTT. It specifies CASSTPGGRTGELFF.

The V gene is TRBV7-2, the J gene TRBJ2-2; tentative D call: TRBD1 (6 bases). V lost 5 bases and J 7 bases, leaving 20 bases between the germline ends. The CDR3 length is 16 residues. Looked up from germline, CDR1 is SGHTA and CDR2 is FQGNSA. CDR3 nucleotide sequence: TGTGCCAGCAGCCTCGAGACAGGCCGAAGGGGCGGGGAGCTGTTTTTT. This encodes CASSLETGRRGGELFF.

This sequence joins TRBV6-6 and TRBJ1-6; the match to TRBD1 covers 8 bases. CDR3 length: 14 residues. V lost 6 bases and J lost 6; bases outside the gene matches: 4. CDR1 is MNHNY, CDR2 SVGAGI, per germline (reference sequence). CDR3 loop: CASRLDRGNSPLHF. The CDR3 nucleotides are TGTGCCAGCAGATTAGACAGGGGTAATTCACCCCTCCACTTT.

The chain links TRBV18 to TRBJ1-2; maybe TRBD1 (6 bases). This CDR3 region has 14 residues. V was cut by 3 bases and J by 4 bases, with 12 bases left in between. CDR1 and CDR2 (germline): KGHSH, LQKENI. The CDR3 DNA sequence: TGTGCCAGCTCACCCGAGGGGGACGCCTATGGCTACACCTTC. Translating it yields CASSPEGDAYGYTF. Using reference TRBV18 and TRBJ1-2 for the parts outside the CDR3, the full variable domain is NAGVMQNPRHLVRRRGQEARLRCSPMKGHSHVYWYRQLPEEGLKFMVYLQKENIIDESGMPKERFSAEFPKEGPSILRIQQVVRGDSAAYFCASSPEGDAYGYTFGSGTRLTVV.

This clone was observed once. This chain connects TRBV19 to TRBJ2-1; 9 positions match TRBD1. The CDR3 is 19 amino acids. The V gene's germline CDR1 is LNHDA and CDR2 SQIVND (reference sequence). The V segment lost 5 bases and the J segment 2 bases; nucleotides outside the gene matches: 16. As DNA, the CDR3 is TGTGCCAGTAGTCCCCGGACAGGGGCCTTAGCGGGCACCTACAATGAGCAGTTCTTC. Amino acid sequence: CASSPRTGALAGTYNEQFF.

V gene TRBV6-6 combines with J gene TRBJ2-7; D perhaps matches TRBD1 (5 bases). The V end lost 0 bases, the J end lost 2 bases, and 8 bases lay between the germline ends. This CDR3 has 14 residues. Germline V CDR1 and CDR2: MNHNY, SVGAGI (reference sequence). Written as DNA, the CDR3 is TGTGCCAGCAGTTACTCGGCGGACACCTACGAGCAGTACTTC. Protein sequence: CASSYSADTYEQYF.

This chain joins TRBV4-2 and TRBJ2-1, with a possible D match to TRBD1 (6 bases). This CDR3 region has 14 residues. The germline CDR1 and CDR2 sequences are LGHNA and YNFKEQ. The V gene lost 4 bases and the J gene lost 8 bases, with 15 bases spanning the gap. The CDR3 sequence is CASSPRIRGDEQFF. CDR3 in DNA: TGTGCCAGCAGCCCCCGTATCAGGGGCGATGAGCAGTTCTTC.

As to this clone: Other DNA sequences from this sample encode an identical CDR3 as well. The chain couples TRBV6-1 to TRBJ1-2, with D possibly being TRBD1 (5 bases). CDR3 length: 15 amino acids. The germline V and J ends were trimmed by 0 bases and 0 bases, with 8 bases remaining between them. CDR1 is MNHNS and CDR2 is SASEGT in the germline V gene. The CDR3 nucleotides read TGTGCCAGCAGTGAAGCGCAGGGCTCTAACTATGGCTACACCTTC. Translating it yields CASSEAQGSNYGYTF.

V is TRBV6-5 and J is TRBJ1-4, with D uncertain. The germline V gene encodes CDR1 MNHEY and CDR2 SVGAGI. V lost 4 bases, J lost 1 base, and 4 bases lay in between. The CDR3 length is 13 residues. In DNA form, the CDR3 reads TGTGCCAGCAGTTTTAAAACTAATGAAAAACTGTTTTTT. It yields the protein CASSFKTNEKLFF.

V and J are TRBV12-3 or TRBV12-4 and TRBJ2-1; no firm D call. Trimming took 3 bases from V and 4 from J, leaving 4 bases between them. CDR3 size: 12 residues. This chain's CDR3 is CASSLAYNEQFF. CDR3 sequence (DNA): TGTGCCAGCAGTTTGGCTTACAATGAGCAGTTCTTC.

The chain is built from TRBV30 and TRBJ1-2, with TRBD1 as a possible D gene (6 bases). The CDR3 extends over 11 amino acids. Deletions cut 2 bases from V and 8 bases from J, with 9 bases between. CDR1 and CDR2 (germline): GTSNPN, SVGIG (reference sequence). The CDR3: CAWSSGGGYTF. For the CDR3, the DNA is TGTGCCTGGAGTTCGGGGGGCGGCTACACCTTC. Based on the CDR3 plus reference TRBV30 and TRBJ1-2, the full variable domain is SQTIHQWPATLVQPVGSPLSLECTVEGTSNPNLYWYRQAAGRGLQLLFYSVGIGQISSEVPQNLSASRPQDRQFILSSKKLLLSDSGFYLCAWSSGGGYTFGSGTRLTVV.

The rearrangement links TRBV19 to TRBJ1-2, with 7 bases fitting TRBD1. Germline CDR1 is LNHDA and CDR2 is SQIVND (reference sequence). CDR3 length: 15 residues. After removal of 2 bases from V and 4 bases from J, the junction contained 7 bases not matched to a gene. The CDR3 is CASSIPRGIGYGYTF. The CDR3 DNA sequence: TGTGCCAGTAGTATACCCAGGGGGATCGGCTATGGCTACACCTTC.

This clone appeared a few times. The chain has TRBV7-2 and TRBJ2-7; possible D gene TRBD2, 7 bases. The V gene's germline CDR1 is SGHTA and CDR2 FQGNSA. The CDR3 has 14 residues. V was pared by 4 bases and J by 5 bases, with 15 bases between. The CDR3 spells CASSSRGGAHEQYF. Here the CDR3 DNA reads TGTGCCAGCAGCTCTAGGGGGGGGGCCCACGAGCAGTACTTC. Using reference TRBV7-2 and TRBJ2-7 for the parts outside the CDR3, the full variable domain is GAGVSQSPSNKVTEKGKDVELRCDPISGHTALYWYRQSLGQGLEFLIYFQGNSAPDKSGLPSDRFSAERTGGSVSTLTIQRTQQEDSAVYLCASSSRGGAHEQYFGPGTRLTVT.

The chain has TRBV7-2 and TRBJ2-5, with a possible D match to TRBD2 (6 bases). Trimming left V 0 bases short and J 7 bases short, with 9 bases between. The CDR3 extends over 13 amino acids. Germline V lookup: CDR1 SGHTA, CDR2 FQGNSA. The CDR3 coding sequence is TGTGCCAGCAGCTTAGCGGGGGGAGGGACCCAGTACTTC. It codes for CASSLAGGGTQYF.

This chain connects TRBV7-9 to TRBJ1-2, with TRBD1 matching over 9 bases. Germline V gives CDR1 SEHNR, CDR2 FQNEAQ (reference sequence). V lost 1 base to trimming and J lost 6 bases; unmatched junction nucleotides: 9. The CDR3 length is 16 residues. The CDR3 loop reads CASSLETGGAWHGYTF. The CDR3 region has the DNA TGTGCCAGCAGCTTAGAGACAGGGGGAGCTTGGCATGGCTACACCTTC.

The chain is built from TRBV7-8 and TRBJ2-1; TRBD2 might be the D (6 bases). There are 13 residues in the CDR3. CDR1 and CDR2 from the germline V gene are SGHVS and FQNEAQ. V dropped 4 bases and J dropped 7 bases, with 11 bases sitting between them. The CDR3 nucleotides are TGTGCCAGCAGCTCAGGTCGGGGGAATGAGCAGTTCTTC. It codes for CASSSGRGNEQFF.

In its sample, this clone was seen a few times. This chain connects TRBV10-3 to TRBJ1-5; the D gene is possibly TRBD1 (6 bases). The CDR3 totals 14 residues. Deletions cut 6 bases from V and 0 bases from J, with 9 bases between. Germline-derived CDR1 and CDR2 are ENHRY and SYGVKD. CDR3 in DNA: TGTGCCATCAGACAGGGAGATAGCAATCAGCCCCAGCATTTT. Translating it yields CAIRQGDSNQPQHF.